The entry below describes one TCR beta chain. What it binds is unknown. Pooling of second doses given at about 4 or about 12 weeks was done. The sample belongs to a study of T cell responses to AZD1222 COVID-19 vaccine. General observations from the study: There were mostly white British donors and more females than males, and clonal diversity was possibly underestimated. No day 14 peak samples; only post-peak repertoires were characterized. Nearly half of the spike-specific TCRs reportedly recognize variant regions that carry no mutations.

Some clones are missing from TCRdb's copy, which holds only in-frame ones; the method was immunoSEQ multiplex PCR. The table lists fewer than 200,000 clones, roughly 88% of them singletons. The sequencing used peripheral blood, collected 28 days after the second AZD1222 dose. The TCR comes from an adult who received the AZD1222 COVID-19 vaccine.

CDR3 in DNA: TGTGCCAGCAGCCAAAGAAGGGGAGGAACAGGGGCCACTGAAGCTTTCTTT. This translates into CASSQRRGGTGATEAFF. The chain uses TRBV14 and TRBJ1-1, with 7 bases identical to TRBD1. V lost 2 bases to trimming and J lost 4 bases; unmatched junction nucleotides: 13. The CDR3 is made up of 17 amino acids. CDR1 SGHDN and CDR2 FVKESK come from the germline V gene.